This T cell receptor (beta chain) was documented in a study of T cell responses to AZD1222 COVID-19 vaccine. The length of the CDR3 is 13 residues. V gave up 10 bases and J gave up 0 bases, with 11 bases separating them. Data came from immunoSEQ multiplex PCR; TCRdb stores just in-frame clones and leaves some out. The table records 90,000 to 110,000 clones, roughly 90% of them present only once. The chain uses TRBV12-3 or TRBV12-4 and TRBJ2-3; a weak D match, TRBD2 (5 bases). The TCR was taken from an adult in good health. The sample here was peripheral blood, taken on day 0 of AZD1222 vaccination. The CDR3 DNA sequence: TGTGCCACCACGGAGGTGAGCACAGATACGCAGTATTTT. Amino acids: CATTEVSTDTQYF.